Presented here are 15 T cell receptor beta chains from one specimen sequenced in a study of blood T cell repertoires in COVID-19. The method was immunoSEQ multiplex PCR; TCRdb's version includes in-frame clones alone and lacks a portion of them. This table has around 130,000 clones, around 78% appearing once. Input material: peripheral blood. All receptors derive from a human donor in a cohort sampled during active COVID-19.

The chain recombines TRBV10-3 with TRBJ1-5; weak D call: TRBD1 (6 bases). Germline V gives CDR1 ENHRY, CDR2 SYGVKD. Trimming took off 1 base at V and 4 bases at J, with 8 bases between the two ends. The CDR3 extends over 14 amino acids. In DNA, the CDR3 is TGTGCCATCAGTGAGTGGCAGGGGAATCAGCCCCAGCATTTT. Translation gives CAISEWQGNQPQHF.

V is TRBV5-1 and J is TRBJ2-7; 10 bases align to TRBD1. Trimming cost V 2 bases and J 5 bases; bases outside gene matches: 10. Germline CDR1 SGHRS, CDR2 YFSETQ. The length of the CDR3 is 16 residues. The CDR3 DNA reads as TGCGCCAGCAGCTTTCGGGACAGGGGTTTTCGGAACGAGCAGTACTTC. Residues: CASSFRDRGFRNEQYF. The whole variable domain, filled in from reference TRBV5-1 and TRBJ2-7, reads KAGVTQTPRYLIKTRGQQVTLSCSPISGHRSVSWYQQTPGQGLQFLFEYFSETQRNKGNFPGRFSGRQFSNSRSEMNVSTLELGDSALYLCASSFRDRGFRNEQYFGPGTRLTVT.

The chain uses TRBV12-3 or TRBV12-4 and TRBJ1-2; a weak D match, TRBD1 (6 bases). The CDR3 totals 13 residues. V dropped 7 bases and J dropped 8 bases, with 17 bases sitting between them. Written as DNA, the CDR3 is TGTGCCAGCACGATACAGGGCGGACAGGGCTACACCTTC. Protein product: CASTIQGGQGYTF.

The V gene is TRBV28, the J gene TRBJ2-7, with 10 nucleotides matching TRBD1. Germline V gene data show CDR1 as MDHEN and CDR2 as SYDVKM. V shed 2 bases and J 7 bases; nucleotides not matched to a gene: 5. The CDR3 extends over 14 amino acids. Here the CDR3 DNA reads TGTGCCAGCAGTTTAAGACAGGGGGCGAGAGAGCAGTACTTC. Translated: CASSLRQGAREQYF. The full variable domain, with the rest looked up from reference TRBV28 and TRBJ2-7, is DVKVTQSSRYLVKRTGEKVFLECVQDMDHENMFWYRQDPGLGLRLIYFSYDVKMKEKGDIPEGYSVSREKKERFSLILESASTNQTSMYLCASSLRQGAREQYFGPGTRLTVT.

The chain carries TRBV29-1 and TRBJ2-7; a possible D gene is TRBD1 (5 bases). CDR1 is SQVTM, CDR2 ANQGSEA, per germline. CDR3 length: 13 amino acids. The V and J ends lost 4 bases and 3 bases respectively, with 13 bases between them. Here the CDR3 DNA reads TGCAGCGTTGGGAGACAGACCGGCTACGAGCAGTACTTC. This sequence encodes CSVGRQTGYEQYF.

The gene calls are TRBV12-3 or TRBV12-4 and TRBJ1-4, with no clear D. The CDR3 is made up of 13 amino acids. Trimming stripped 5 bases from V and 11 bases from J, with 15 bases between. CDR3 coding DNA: TGTGCCAGCAGTCCCGGGGAGGGCTATAAACTGTTTTTT. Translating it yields CASSPGEGYKLFF.

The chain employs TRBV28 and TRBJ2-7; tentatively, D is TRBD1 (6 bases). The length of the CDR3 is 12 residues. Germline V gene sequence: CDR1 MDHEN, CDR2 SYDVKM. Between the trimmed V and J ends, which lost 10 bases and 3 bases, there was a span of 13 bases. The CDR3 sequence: CATQGTLYEQYF. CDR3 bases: TGTGCCACACAGGGTACCCTCTACGAGCAGTACTTC.

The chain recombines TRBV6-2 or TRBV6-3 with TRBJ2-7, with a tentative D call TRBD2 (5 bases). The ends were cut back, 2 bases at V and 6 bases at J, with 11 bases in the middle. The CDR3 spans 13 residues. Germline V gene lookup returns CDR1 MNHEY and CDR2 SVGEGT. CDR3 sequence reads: CASSYGIAGEQYF. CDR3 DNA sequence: TGTGCCAGCAGTTACGGCATCGCGGGCGAGCAGTACTTC.

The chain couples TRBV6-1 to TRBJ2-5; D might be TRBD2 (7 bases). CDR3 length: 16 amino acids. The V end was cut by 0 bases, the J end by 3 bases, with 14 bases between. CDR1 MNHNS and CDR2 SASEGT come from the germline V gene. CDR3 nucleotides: TGTGCCAGCAGTGAAGCCCCCGCGGGGGCAAAAGAGACCCAGTACTTC. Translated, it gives CASSEAPAGAKETQYF.

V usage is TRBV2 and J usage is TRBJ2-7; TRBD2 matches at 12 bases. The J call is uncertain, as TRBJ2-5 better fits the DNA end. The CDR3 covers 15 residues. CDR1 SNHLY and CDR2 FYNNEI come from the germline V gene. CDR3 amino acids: CASRSSGGALETQYF. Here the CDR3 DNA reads TGTGCCAGCAGGTCTAGCGGGGGGGCCTTAGAGACCCAGTACTTC.

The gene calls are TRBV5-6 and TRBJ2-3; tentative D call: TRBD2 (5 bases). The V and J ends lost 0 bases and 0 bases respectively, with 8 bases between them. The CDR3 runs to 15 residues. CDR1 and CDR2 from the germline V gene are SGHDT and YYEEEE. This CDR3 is CASSLGASSTDTQYF. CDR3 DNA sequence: TGTGCCAGCAGCTTGGGTGCTAGCAGCACAGATACGCAGTATTTT.

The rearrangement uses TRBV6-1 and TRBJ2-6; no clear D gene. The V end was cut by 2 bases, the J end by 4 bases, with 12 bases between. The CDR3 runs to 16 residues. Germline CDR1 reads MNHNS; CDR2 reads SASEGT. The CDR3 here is CASSETFQAGANVLTF. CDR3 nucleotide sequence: TGTGCCAGCAGTGAAACGTTCCAGGCAGGGGCCAACGTCCTGACTTTC.

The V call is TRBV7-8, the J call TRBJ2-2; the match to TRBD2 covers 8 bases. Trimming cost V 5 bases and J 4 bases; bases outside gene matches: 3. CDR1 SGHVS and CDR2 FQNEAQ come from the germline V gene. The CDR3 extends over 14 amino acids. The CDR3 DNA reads TGTGCCAGCAGCCCGGGGGGGCTCACCGGGGAGCTGTTTTTT. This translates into CASSPGGLTGELFF.

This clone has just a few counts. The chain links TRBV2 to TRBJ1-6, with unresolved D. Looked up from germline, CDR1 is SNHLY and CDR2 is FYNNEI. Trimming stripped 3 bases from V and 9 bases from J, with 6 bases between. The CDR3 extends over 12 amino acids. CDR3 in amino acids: CASSDSGSPLHF. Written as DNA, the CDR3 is TGTGCCAGCAGTGATTCAGGTTCACCCCTCCACTTT.

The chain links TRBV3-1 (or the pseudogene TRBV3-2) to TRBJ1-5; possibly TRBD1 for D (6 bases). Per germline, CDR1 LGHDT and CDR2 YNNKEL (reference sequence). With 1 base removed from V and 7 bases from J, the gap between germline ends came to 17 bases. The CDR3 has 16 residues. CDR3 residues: CASSQGGGGYKQPQHF. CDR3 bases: TGTGCCAGCAGCCAAGGTGGTGGGGGCTATAAACAGCCCCAGCATTTT.